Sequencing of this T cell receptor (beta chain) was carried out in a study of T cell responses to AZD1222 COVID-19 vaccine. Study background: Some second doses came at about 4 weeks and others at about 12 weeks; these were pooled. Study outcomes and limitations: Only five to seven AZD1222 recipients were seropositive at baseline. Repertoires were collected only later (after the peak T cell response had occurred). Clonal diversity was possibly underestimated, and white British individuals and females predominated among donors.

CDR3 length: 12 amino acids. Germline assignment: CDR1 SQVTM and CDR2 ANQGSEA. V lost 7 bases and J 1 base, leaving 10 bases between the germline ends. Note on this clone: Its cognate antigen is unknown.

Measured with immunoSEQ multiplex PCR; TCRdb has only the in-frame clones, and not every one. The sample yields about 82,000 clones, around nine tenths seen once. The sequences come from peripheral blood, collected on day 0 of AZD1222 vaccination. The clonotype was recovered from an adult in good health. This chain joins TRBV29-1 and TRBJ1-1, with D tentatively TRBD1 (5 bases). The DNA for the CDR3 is TGCAGCGGAGGACACCCGAACACTGAAGCTTTCTTT. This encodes CSGGHPNTEAFF.